This T cell receptor (beta chain) is from a study of regulatory T cells in long-lasting Graves disease. Study overall: By definition, persistent Graves' disease involved antithyroid drugs for over 5 years alongside positive TSH receptor antibodies.

iRepertoire HTBI primers and Arm-PCR of CDR3 regions built TCR beta libraries. TCRdb independently ran MiXCR on the multiplex PCR reads; one entry per CDR3 protein. Of under 350,000 distinct CDR3 sequences detected, around 23% appear once; the ten largest clones hold about 61%. This clonotype came up a few times. What it binds is not known. V was clipped by 2 bases and J by 6 bases, with 9 bases between them. CDR3 length equals 13 residues. Per the germline V gene, CDR1 is SGHDT and CDR2 is YYEEEE. Study-wide findings and caveats: Because few samples were included, accuracy may have been lower.

Indicated time point: persistent/refractory GD, antithyroid drugs over 5 years with positive TRAb. PBMC-derived RNA was used for the TCR library. The patients were enrolled through endocrinology in Xi'an, China. The sequencing used peripheral blood mononuclear cells (PBMCs), collected when the disease was refractory, from a patient treated with antithyroid drugs. The rearrangement uses TRBV5-6 and TRBJ1-5; D is unresolved. This receptor was taken from a female donor with Graves disease. CDR3 region: CASSLRAIQPQHF. For the CDR3, the DNA is TGTGCCAGCAGCTTACGGGCGATTCAGCCCCAGCATTTT.